The 28 T cell receptor beta chains presented below share a single source sample, sequenced in a study of blood T cell repertoires in COVID-19. The repertoire was sequenced with immunoSEQ multiplex PCR; TCRdb's copy has only in-frame clones and lacks some. The sample shows around 190,000 clones, more than 75% of them seen only once. Material: peripheral blood. Receptors originate from a woman at least 80 years old with acute or convalescent COVID-19.

V is TRBV3-1 (or the pseudogene TRBV3-2) and J is TRBJ1-1, with 9 bases matching TRBD1. V lost 2 bases, J lost 10 bases, and 2 bases stayed unmatched. Germline V lookup: CDR1 LGHDT, CDR2 YNNKEL (reference sequence). The CDR3 consists of 12 residues. The CDR3 sequence is CASSQRDRVAFF. The CDR3 DNA sequence: TGTGCCAGCAGCCAAAGGGACAGGGTAGCTTTCTTT.

This clone was found a few times. This chain uses TRBV13 with TRBJ2-1, with 8 positions matching TRBD2. Germline CDR1 PRHDT, CDR2 FYEKMQ (reference sequence). The CDR3 is 18 amino acids. V shed 5 bases, J shed 6 bases, and the junction held 18 bases outside the gene matches. CDR3 nucleotides: TGTGCCAGCAGCCCCCCTAGGGCGGAAGCGGGAGCGGGCAATGAGCAGTTCTTC. Protein product: CASSPPRAEAGAGNEQFF.

The rearrangement joins TRBV5-1 to TRBJ1-4; TRBD1 agrees at 8 bases. The CDR3 covers 15 residues. Trimming at V came to 0 bases and at J to 7 bases, leaving 5 bases not matched to a gene. Germline V gene lookup returns CDR1 SGHRS and CDR2 YFSETQ. CDR3 residues: CASSLVQGGFEKLFF. In nucleotides, the CDR3 is TGCGCCAGCAGCTTGGTACAGGGGGGTTTTGAAAAACTGTTTTTT.

V usage is TRBV27 and J usage is TRBJ2-7; a weak D match, TRBD2 (6 bases). The CDR3 spans 15 residues. V lost 2 bases to trimming and J lost 3 bases, with 14 bases between them. From germline, CDR1 is MNHEY and CDR2 SMNVEV (reference sequence). Here the CDR3 reads CASSLRRTGVYEQYF. In nucleotides, the CDR3 is TGTGCCAGCAGTTTAAGGAGGACGGGGGTCTACGAGCAGTACTTC.

The rearrangement joins TRBV7-2 to TRBJ2-1, with TRBD2 identical over 11 bases. This CDR3 region has 17 residues. V trimming: 4 bases; J trimming: 4 bases; junction bases outside the gene matches: 9. Germline V lookup: CDR1 SGHTA, CDR2 FQGNSA. As DNA, the CDR3 is TGTGCCAGCAGCTCCCCTCCGGGGACTAGCGGTTACAATGAGCAGTTCTTC. Its protein is CASSSPPGTSGYNEQFF.

The gene calls are TRBV7-6 and TRBJ2-5, with D tentatively TRBD2 (5 bases). Germline loops: CDR1 SGHVS, CDR2 FNYEAQ. The V end was cut by 8 bases, the J end by 4 bases, with 8 bases between. The CDR3 sequence is 11 residues long. CDR3 sequence reads: CASAGGETQYF. CDR3 DNA: TGTGCCAGCGCGGGTGGAGAGACCCAGTACTTC.

This clone was seen just once. The chain employs TRBV10-3 and TRBJ2-1; possible D gene TRBD2, 7 bases. From germline, CDR1 is ENHRY and CDR2 SYGVKD. V was shortened by 8 bases and J by 2 bases, with 13 bases between the two germline ends. The CDR3 contains 14 residues. The CDR3 nucleotides are TGTGCCATCGACCCGGGGGGCGCCTACAATGAGCAGTTCTTC. Translated, it gives CAIDPGGAYNEQFF.

This chain joins TRBV7-2 and TRBJ1-4; D may be TRBD1 (5 bases). The germline CDR1 and CDR2 sequences are SGHTA and FQGNSA. V lost 4 bases and J 6 bases, leaving 15 bases between the germline ends. The CDR3 contains 15 residues. CDR3 nucleotides: TGTGCCAGCAGCTCAGACACGTTCAGGGATGAAAAACTGTTTTTT. Translated: CASSSDTFRDEKLFF.

The gene calls are TRBV5-4 and TRBJ2-7, with 13 bases that match TRBD2. CDR3 length: 17 amino acids. The J segment lost 3 bases and the V segment lost 0 bases, leaving 6 bases of the junction unmatched. Germline V lookup: CDR1 SGHNT, CDR2 YYREEE (reference sequence). The CDR3 reads CASSLAPGLAGSYEQYF. The DNA for the CDR3 is TGTGCCAGCAGCTTGGCCCCGGGACTAGCGGGGAGCTACGAGCAGTACTTC.

The chain employs TRBV28 and TRBJ1-3; unclear D gene. The CDR3 is 14 amino acids. CDR1 and CDR2 from the germline V gene are MDHEN and SYDVKM. The V gene lost 3 bases and the J gene lost 4 bases, with 10 bases spanning the gap. The CDR3 sequence is CASSFGNIGNTIYF. Here the CDR3 DNA reads TGTGCCAGCAGTTTCGGGAATATAGGAAACACCATATATTTT.

This sequence joins TRBV7-2 and TRBJ1-2; 7 nucleotides match TRBD1. After removal of 6 bases from V and 5 bases from J, the junction contained 9 bases not matched to a gene. The CDR3 is made up of 14 amino acids. Germline lookup yields CDR1 SGHTA and CDR2 FQGNSA. The CDR3 coding sequence is TGTGCCAGCAGTAGACAGGGAACCCTGTATGGCTACACCTTC. It yields the protein CASSRQGTLYGYTF.

This clone was counted a few times. V usage is TRBV19 and J usage is TRBJ1-2; unclear D gene. In germline, CDR1 is LNHDA, CDR2 SQIVND (reference sequence). V was trimmed by 6 bases and J by 3 bases, leaving 5 bases between them. There are 11 residues in the CDR3. CDR3 in amino acids: CASSSYYGYTF. CDR3 coding DNA: TGTGCCAGTAGCAGTTACTATGGCTACACCTTC.

The rearrangement uses TRBV27 and TRBJ2-1; 7 nucleotides line up with TRBD1. Per the germline V gene, CDR1 is MNHEY and CDR2 is SMNVEV (reference sequence). Trimming took 7 bases from V and 4 from J; bases not matched to a gene: 13. This CDR3 region has 16 residues. This CDR3 is CASIGRATGNYNEQFF. In DNA form, the CDR3 reads TGTGCCAGCATCGGTAGGGCGACAGGGAATTACAATGAGCAGTTCTTC.

The chain uses TRBV9 and TRBJ2-6, with TRBD1 identical over 7 bases. CDR1 and CDR2 from the germline V gene are SGDLS and YYNGEE. The trim removed 4 bases at V and 2 bases at J, leaving 3 bases unmatched. The CDR3 has 15 residues. CDR3 coding DNA: TGTGCCAGCAGCTCCCAGGGGGCTGGGGCCAACGTCCTGACTTTC. As protein: CASSSQGAGANVLTF.

The J gene is TRBJ1-3, the V gene TRBV5-4, with TRBD1 identical over 8 bases. Looked up from germline, CDR1 is SGHNT and CDR2 is YYREEE (reference sequence). The CDR3 runs 17 residues. The ends lost 2 bases at V and 0 bases at J; junction bases unmatched: 7. DNA for the CDR3: TGTGCCAGCAGCTTTAGCCAGGGGGCACTCTCTGGAAACACCATATATTTT. Translating gives CASSFSQGALSGNTIYF.

This rearrangement joins TRBV18 to TRBJ2-1; D remains unclear. Trimming removed 2 bases from V and 1 base from J, with 15 bases in between. The CDR3 is made up of 17 amino acids. Germline CDR1 is KGHSH and CDR2 is LQKENI. CDR3 DNA: TGTGCCAGCTCACCAGGGCAGGCAGCTTTATCCTACAATGAGCAGTTCTTC. This codes for CASSPGQAALSYNEQFF. Complete variable domain (other parts from reference TRBV18 and TRBJ2-1): NAGVMQNPRHLVRRRGQEARLRCSPMKGHSHVYWYRQLPEEGLKFMVYLQKENIIDESGMPKERFSAEFPKEGPSILRIQQVVRGDSAAYFCASSPGQAALSYNEQFFGPGTRLTVL.

This clone appeared once. CDR3 DNA sequence: TGTGCCAGCCTTTCCCCCACTAGCGGGGTAGAGACCCAGTACTTC. As protein: CASLSPTSGVETQYF. This chain connects TRBV28 to TRBJ2-5, with 10 nucleotides matching TRBD2. Germline V CDR1 and CDR2: MDHEN, SYDVKM. V was clipped by 8 bases and J by 4 bases; unmatched bases: 10. This CDR3 has 15 residues.

Regarding this clone: Mismatch with germline at one junction end may stem from a read error. This chain links TRBV7-2 with TRBJ2-7; D might be TRBD2 (6 bases). CDR1 and CDR2 (germline): SGHTA, FQGNSA. The CDR3 has 13 amino acids. CDR3 loop: CASSLEIGGTLEF. CDR3 sequence (DNA): TGTGCCAGCAGCTTAGAGATTGGGGGGACCCTGGAATTC.

This chain uses TRBV4-1 with TRBJ2-3; maybe TRBD1 (5 bases). This CDR3 has 16 residues. CDR1 and CDR2 from the germline V gene are MGHRA and YSYEKL. V was pared by 1 base and J by 0 bases, with 11 bases between. The CDR3: CASSQGITGSTDTQYF. The CDR3 DNA reads as TGCGCCAGCAGCCAAGGGATAACAGGTAGCACAGATACGCAGTATTTT.

The chain joins TRBV5-5 to TRBJ1-2; no reliable D call. The germline V gene encodes CDR1 SGHKS and CDR2 YYEKEE (reference sequence). This CDR3 is built from 12 residues. The ends were cut back, 0 bases at V and 6 bases at J, with 6 bases in the middle. The CDR3 region has the DNA TGTGCCAGCAGCTTGGACAGTGATGGCTACACCTTC. Protein product: CASSLDSDGYTF.

The gene calls are TRBV12-3 or TRBV12-4 and TRBJ1-1, with 7 bases identical to TRBD1. This CDR3 is built from 12 residues. With 3 bases clipped from V and 6 bases from J, the junction kept 1 base outside the gene matches. The CDR3, as DNA: TGTGCCAGCAGTTTCGGGACAGCTGAAGCTTTCTTT. Its protein product is CASSFGTAEAFF.

This clone was recorded at least ten times. This rearrangement joins TRBV28 to TRBJ2-7; 10 bases agree with TRBD1. This CDR3 spans 15 amino acids. CDR1 is MDHEN, CDR2 SYDVKM, per germline. V trimming: 1 base; J trimming: 6 bases; junction bases outside the gene matches: 6. This CDR3 is CASSLLGTGEFEQYF. The CDR3 DNA sequence: TGTGCCAGCAGTTTATTAGGGACAGGGGAGTTCGAGCAGTACTTC. Variable domain in full (rest from reference TRBV28 and TRBJ2-7): DVKVTQSSRYLVKRTGEKVFLECVQDMDHENMFWYRQDPGLGLRLIYFSYDVKMKEKGDIPEGYSVSREKKERFSLILESASTNQTSMYLCASSLLGTGEFEQYFGPGTRLTVT.

Only a few counts were recorded for this clone. V gene TRBV11-1 combines with J gene TRBJ2-5; the match to TRBD2 covers 9 bases. The V segment lost 5 bases and the J segment 5 bases; nucleotides outside the gene matches: 6. CDR1 is SGHAT and CDR2 is FQDESV in the germline V gene (reference sequence). The length of the CDR3 is 14 residues. The CDR3 bases are TGTGCCAGCAGCGGCGCGGGAGGGCCGGAGACCCAGTACTTC. This translates into CASSGAGGPETQYF.

The rearrangement links TRBV28 to TRBJ2-1; 10 bases map to TRBD2. J gave up 15 bases and V 2 bases, and 7 bases lay outside the gene matches. This CDR3 comprises 13 residues. Germline V gene data show CDR1 as MDHEN and CDR2 as SYDVKM. The CDR3 DNA reads as TGTGCCAGCAGTTTAGTTAGCGGGAGGAGTCTGTTCTTC. This codes for CASSLVSGRSLFF. Filled out from reference TRBV28 and TRBJ2-1, the complete variable domain reads DVKVTQSSRYLVKRTGEKVFLECVQDMDHENMFWYRQDPGLGLRLIYFSYDVKMKEKGDIPEGYSVSREKKERFSLILESASTNQTSMYLCASSLVSGRSLFFGPGTRLTVL.

The chain combines TRBV6-5 with TRBJ2-7, with 7 bases lining up with TRBD2. This CDR3 spans 14 amino acids. Germline CDR1 is MNHEY and CDR2 is SVGAGI. Trimming at V came to 2 bases and at J to 2 bases, leaving 3 bases not matched to a gene. The CDR3 region is CASSYVGGAYEQYF. The CDR3 nucleotides are TGTGCCAGCAGTTACGTTGGGGGGGCCTACGAGCAGTACTTC.

In this sample, this clone turned up a few times. The chain is built from TRBV4-2 and TRBJ1-6, with 7 bases aligning to TRBD1. The CDR3 is 13 amino acids. Germline V gives CDR1 LGHNA, CDR2 YNFKEQ. V was clipped by 4 bases and J by 7 bases; unmatched bases: 1. The CDR3 protein is CASSPRGNSPLHF. The CDR3, as DNA: TGTGCCAGCAGCCCCAGGGGGAATTCACCCCTCCACTTT.

This clone turned up a few times. V is TRBV4-3 and J is TRBJ1-1; 7 nucleotides agree with TRBD1. The germline V gene has CDR1 LGHNA and CDR2 YSLEER. The junction had 10 bases not matched to a gene; V was cut back by 1 base and J by 5 bases. The CDR3 consists of 16 residues. As DNA, the CDR3 is TGCGCCAGCAGCCAAGCCACCTCAGGGGGACGGACTGAAGCTTTCTTT. Protein sequence: CASSQATSGGRTEAFF.

This clone has just one count. The chain employs TRBV6-5 and TRBJ2-1, with D perhaps TRBD1 (6 bases). The CDR3 is 13 residues long. Trimming took off 6 bases at V and 4 bases at J, with 10 bases between the two ends. The germline V gene encodes CDR1 MNHEY and CDR2 SVGAGI. The CDR3 protein is CASRTGAYNEQFF. The CDR3 DNA reads TGTGCCAGCAGGACAGGAGCATACAATGAGCAGTTCTTC.